Given below is one T cell receptor (beta chain) in context. Its specific antigen is unknown. No base quality values were provided; no much bigger clone lies one nucleotide off. The data were obtained in a study of T cells in Graves' hyperthyroidism and ophthalmopathy (dated by TCRdb to about 2019). As for the study more broadly: Peripheral blood was sampled at the time of initial diagnosis, prior to any treatment. A discovery cohort of around 100 patients, 43 with Graves' ophthalmopathy and approximately 60 with stable Graves' hyperthyroidism, was used to find distinguishing TCR V-J signatures. Prospective prediction of ophthalmopathy was tested in an independent validation cohort consisting of about 19 hyperthyroidism patients and 17 patients who later progressed to ophthalmopathy. The 90 to 100 discovery patients were randomly split 7:3 into training and test sets. In over five Graves' hyperthyroidism patients, the study also compared T-cell repertoires from thyroid tissue with T-cell repertoires from blood. Following sampling, methimazole starting at 30 mg daily was given to hyperthyroidism patients, and high-dose intravenous methylprednisolone was given to ophthalmopathy patients. The paper reports TCR Vbeta CDR3 sequencing of 130 to 150 peripheral blood samples: fewer than 50 ophthalmopathy, under 80 hyperthyroidism and approximately 17 progressor patients. Overall study results and their limits: Most expanded thyroid clonotypes (frequency above 0.001) were also detected in blood, suggesting blood repertoires may reflect thyroid immune responses. No statistical method was used to set the sample size in advance, and investigators knew the group allocation. In validation, the model predicted progression to ophthalmopathy a median of about 6 months before onset, with approximately 70% sensitivity and more than 72% specificity. A model built on a 13 V-J signature distinguished ophthalmopathy from stable hyperthyroidism, reaching around 88% sensitivity and around 81% specificity in cross-validation and 80%/75% in testing.

CDR1 and CDR2 are read off the germline V gene as MGHDK and SYGVNS. V loses 6 bases of germline sequence and J loses 15 bases, and the interval between the two ends is 21 bases. The CDR3 spans 13 residues, from the cysteine through the phenylalanine. Of all the DNA, just the CDR3 is kept, 39 bases in frame from base 1. Stable Graves' hyperthyroidism was defined as the absence of progression to ophthalmopathy over 18 months of follow-up. Hyperthyroidism patients were newly diagnosed, had a disease duration of under 2 months, and were aged 18 to 65 years. The study excluded patients with uncontrolled infections, other autoimmune diseases, pregnancy or lactation. Diagnoses were based on clinical symptoms, serum thyroxine and TRAb, thyroid ultrasound and orbital computed tomography. Ficoll-Paque density gradient centrifugation was used to isolate PBMCs from approximately 10 ml of fresh peripheral blood. Total RNA was extracted with Trizol reagent, and quality was checked on an Agilent 2100 Bioanalyzer.

The TCR beta CDR3 regions were amplified from the RNA transcripts. A first-round RT-PCR of the TCR CDR3 used the HTBI primer set with the Qiagen OneStep RT-PCR kit. Libraries were constructed in a second round of multiplex PCR, after which size selection and purification were carried out. Libraries were sequenced paired-end with 100 bp reads on an Illumina HiSeq2000. The source study handled its data this way. SOAPnuke was used to process the raw data, with reads discarded if the reads contained adapters or uncalled bases, had a mean Phred below 15, or lacked an exact constant-primer or identifier match. COPE v1.2.5 was used to merge high-quality paired reads, and clonotypes were defined as unique nucleotide sequences. MiTCR v1.1 was used to align the clonotypes against IMGT TRBV, TRBD and TRBJ reference segments. Analysis was restricted to V-J combinations with a frequency above 0.0001, which covered about 99% of repertoires. The TCS score was defined as F50 (clonal expansion) divided by E x V (chaos), with BLOSUM62-based TCRdist calculated between CDR3 peptides within each V-J. Welch's t-statistics and random forest reduced roughly 530 V-J features to fewer than 15, which were used in a naive Bayes classifier (R e1071). Thyroid-blood repertoire similarity was quantified with the Morisita-Horn index. TCRdb cleaned the public reads at Q25 with fastp, built clones with MiXCR and kept in-frame beta chains. Here each entry gathers all rows of one CDR3 protein and keeps the most common genes and DNA. For this entry, the V and J calls and clone size follow TCRdb and not the study's own pipeline. The sample contains 800,000 or so distinct CDR3 sequences, about two fifths of them found a single time. Of the sample, approximately 10% falls within the top ten clones.

This clonotype was sampled from a man younger than 35 with Graves' hyperthyroidism. Sequencing was done on a sample of blood. Here the chain combines TRBV25-1 and TRBJ1-5; TRBD1 is possibly the D segment (5 matching bases). The CDR3 in this case is CASSQEWGDQGHF. The sequence in DNA is TGTGCCAGCAGCCAGGAATGGGGCGATCAAGGGCATTTT.